This TCR beta chain is drawn from a study of blood T cell repertoires in COVID-19. About the research overall: Sites across the United States, Italy and Spain contributed samples from acute and convalescent COVID-19. T cells, B-cell-depleted T cells, or PBMCs provided the cDNA or gDNA that served as material.

The CDR3 consists of 14 residues. CDR1 and CDR2 from the germline V gene are LGHNA and YSLEER. V was trimmed by 0 bases and J by 4 bases, leaving 9 bases between them. This clone was picked up one time. In the original analysis: Quantification of nucleated cells was approximated via reference gene primer amplification. Assay used: immunoSEQ multiplex PCR; TCRdb lists only in-frame clones, some missing. That table gives V, J and clone size, and the DNA gave D and trimming. Of some 95,000 clones listed, 86% are singletons. The TCR was taken from an elderly man with active or convalescent COVID-19. The V gene is TRBV4-3, the J gene TRBJ1-2; no clear D. The sample consisted of peripheral blood. CDR3 nucleotides: TGCGCCAGCAGCCAAGACGGCCGGGTCTATGGCTACACCTTC. Translated: CASSQDGRVYGYTF.